This record concerns one TCR beta chain sequence. With a much larger clone just one base away, this may be a read error. These data originate in a study of CD8+ T cells in alopecia areata. It was cDNA, reverse transcribed from extracted RNA, that served as the sequencing template. Here immunoSEQ multiplex PCR was the method, and the copy in TCRdb shows in-frame clones only, minus some. The table lists some 180,000 clones, about 56% of them singletons. CDR1 is LNHDA, CDR2 SQIVND, per germline (reference sequence). After removal of 5 bases from V and 1 base from J, the junction contained 1 base not matched to a gene. The CDR3 has 13 amino acids.

The receptor was derived from a human donor in good health. The material sequenced was CD8+ T cells sorted from blood. The rearrangement links TRBV19 to TRBJ1-1; TRBD1 matches 7 bases. The CDR3 DNA sequence: TGTGCCAGTAGTGAGGGGGCGAACACTGAAGCTTTCTTT. Protein sequence: CASSEGANTEAFF.